Following are 2 T cell receptor beta chains from one sample sequenced in a study of T-cell reconstitution after alpha-beta-depleted transplantation in children. Preparing the TCRbeta library involved the use of unique molecular identifiers. Using its own MiXCR run on the PCR reads, TCRdb lists one record per CDR3 protein. The sample yields over 150,000 distinct CDR3 sequences, 6.3% seen once. Sequenced material: PBMCs, taken before TCRalphabeta/CD19-depleted stem cell transplant. The origin of the receptors is a girl under three years old with combined immunodeficiency, due to receive a stem cell transplant.

In this sample, this clonotype turned up many times. The genes are TRBV7-2 and TRBJ2-3, with no clear D. The CDR3 totals 12 residues. CDR1 and CDR2 from the germline V gene are SGHTA and FQGNSA. V lost 6 bases and J lost 3, with 7 bases in between. CDR3 nucleotide sequence: TGTGCCAGCAGTTTTAAAACAGATACGCAGTATTTT. The encoded protein is CASSFKTDTQYF. Full variable domain (outside the CDR3, taken from reference TRBV7-2 and TRBJ2-3): GAGVSQSPSNKVTEKGKDVELRCDPISGHTALYWYRQSLGQGLEFLIYFQGNSAPDKSGLPSDRFSAERTGGSVSTLTIQRTQQEDSAVYLCASSFKTDTQYFGPGTRLTVL.

This clonotype was observed at least ten times. The genes are TRBV24-1 and TRBJ2-3; 10 bases are shared with TRBD2. The CDR3 extends over 17 amino acids. The V gene's germline CDR1 is KGHDR and CDR2 SFDVKD. V lost 1 base and J lost 5; bases outside the gene matches: 8. CDR3 coding DNA: TGTGCCACCAGTGATTTCCCCAGCGGGGGGGCTCAAGATACGCAGTATTTT. It yields the protein CATSDFPSGGAQDTQYF.